Listed here are 30 T cell receptor beta chains from one sample, sequenced in a study of cytomegalovirus exposure and HLA in healthy donors. With 60 Vbeta and 13 Jbeta primers, the PCR was carried out. Libraries were prepared by immunoSEQ multiplex PCR; TCRdb keeps only in-frame clonotypes and omits some of them. The data contain 100,000 to 150,000 clones, around 72% of them singletons. The sample consisted of PBMCs. Receptors originate from a woman aged 40 to 50 in good health and CMV-seronegative.

The chain combines TRBV30 with TRBJ2-3; TRBD1 aligns across 9 bases. The V segment lost 4 bases and the J segment 0 bases; nucleotides outside the gene matches: 8. The CDR3 has 16 residues. CDR1 is GTSNPN, CDR2 SVGIG, per germline (reference sequence). CDR3 sequence reads: CAWNFMTGGSTDTQYF. The DNA of the CDR3 is TGTGCCTGGAATTTTATGACAGGGGGAAGCACAGATACGCAGTATTTT.

This sequence joins TRBV6-6 and TRBJ2-1; 11 bases line up with TRBD2. Germline assignment: CDR1 MNHNY and CDR2 SVGAGI (reference sequence). V trimming: 6 bases; J trimming: 7 bases; junction bases outside the gene matches: 8. The CDR3 loop spans 15 amino acids. CDR3 sequence: CASRTTSGAWNEQFF. The CDR3 DNA is TGTGCCAGCAGGACGACTAGCGGGGCCTGGAATGAGCAGTTCTTC.

This clone was seen more than once but under ten times. The rearrangement uses TRBV7-9 and TRBJ2-1, with TRBD2 identical over 10 bases. CDR1 and CDR2 from the germline V gene are SEHNR and FQNEAQ (reference sequence). Trimming at V came to 5 bases and at J to 4 bases, leaving 8 bases not matched to a gene. The CDR3 runs 16 residues. CDR3 protein: CASSVPGLAQYNEQFF. The DNA of the CDR3 is TGTGCCAGCAGCGTCCCGGGACTAGCGCAATACAATGAGCAGTTCTTC.

The chain couples TRBV7-8 to TRBJ1-4, with 7 nucleotides matching TRBD1. CDR3 length: 15 amino acids. The ends lost 2 bases at V and 4 bases at J; junction bases unmatched: 4. Germline CDR1 SGHVS, CDR2 FQNEAQ. For the CDR3, the DNA is TGTGCCAGCAGCTTATGGGGGGACAGTAATGAAAAACTGTTTTTT. Translating it yields CASSLWGDSNEKLFF.

The chain links TRBV27 to TRBJ2-2, with 7 nucleotides matching TRBD2. Germline lookup yields CDR1 MNHEY and CDR2 SMNVEV (reference sequence). The CDR3 covers 15 residues. Trimming removed 3 bases from V and 0 bases from J; junction bases left unmatched: 1. CDR3 DNA sequence: TGTGCCAGCAGTTTTCTAGCGGCGAACACCGGGGAGCTGTTTTTT. This codes for CASSFLAANTGELFF.

V and J are TRBV28 and TRBJ1-5, with D possibly matching TRBD1 (5 bases). The CDR3 has 15 amino acids. With 5 bases removed from V and 5 bases from J, the gap between germline ends came to 16 bases. The germline CDR1 and CDR2 sequences are MDHEN and SYDVKM. The CDR3 nucleotides read TGTGCCAGCAGTCTAACCGCAGGGAACCATCAGCCCCAGCATTTT. As protein: CASSLTAGNHQPQHF. The variable domain in full, completed from reference TRBV28 and TRBJ1-5, reads DVKVTQSSRYLVKRTGEKVFLECVQDMDHENMFWYRQDPGLGLRLIYFSYDVKMKEKGDIPEGYSVSREKKERFSLILESASTNQTSMYLCASSLTAGNHQPQHFGDGTRLSIL.

This clone was picked up one time. The chain joins TRBV5-4 to TRBJ2-5; 13 bases align to TRBD2. Germline trimming cut 4 bases from V and 5 bases from J; bases unmatched to any gene: 14. In germline, CDR1 is SGHNT, CDR2 YYREEE (reference sequence). The CDR3 runs to 18 residues. This CDR3 is CASSRKTSGGSPIETQYF. The CDR3 coding sequence is TGTGCCAGCAGCCGAAAGACTAGCGGGGGGTCCCCCATTGAGACCCAGTACTTC.

J is TRBJ1-2 and V is TRBV21-1; the listed D gene, TRBD1, was not tested against the DNA. TRBV21-1 is noted as a pseudogene. There are 17 residues in the CDR3. Here the CDR3 DNA reads TGTGCCAGCAGCAAAGTAAGTGCCGAGACAGTTAACTATGGCTACACCTTC. As protein: CASSKVSAETVNYGYTF.

This rearrangement joins TRBV28 to TRBJ1-1, with a possible D match to TRBD1 (5 bases). Trimming pared 1 base from V and 4 bases from J, leaving 10 bases between. CDR3 length equals 14 residues. Germline loops: CDR1 MDHEN, CDR2 SYDVKM. The CDR3 loop reads CASSLSGLGTEAFF. The CDR3 DNA sequence: TGTGCCAGCAGTTTATCAGGGTTGGGCACTGAAGCTTTCTTT.

This chain joins TRBV10-1 and TRBJ2-7, with 11 bases matching TRBD2. This CDR3 is 14 amino acids long. Trimming at V came to 5 bases and at J to 0 bases, leaving 0 bases not matched to a gene. Germline CDR1 WNHNN, CDR2 SYGVQD (reference sequence). CDR3 in amino acids: CASSTSGGSYEQYF. The CDR3 coding sequence is TGCGCCAGCAGTACTAGCGGGGGCTCCTACGAGCAGTACTTC.

V is TRBV29-1 and J is TRBJ2-7; TRBD1 is a possible D gene (5 bases). The germline V gene encodes CDR1 SQVTM and CDR2 ANQGSEA. Deletions cut 3 bases from V and 7 bases from J, with 16 bases between. The CDR3 loop spans 13 amino acids. CDR3 sequence reads: CSVDMGQHREQYF. The CDR3 bases are TGCAGCGTTGACATGGGGCAGCACCGGGAGCAGTACTTC.

The rearrangement joins TRBV6-5 to TRBJ1-2; the D gene is possibly TRBD1 (6 bases). The germline CDR1 and CDR2 sequences are MNHEY and SVGAGI. Deletions cut 5 bases from V and 5 bases from J, with 12 bases between. CDR3 length: 13 amino acids. In DNA form, the CDR3 reads TGTGCCAGCAGTAACGGACAGATGTATGGCTACACCTTC. It specifies CASSNGQMYGYTF.

V gene TRBV6-1 combines with J gene TRBJ2-1; tentatively, D is TRBD1 (6 bases). The CDR3 extends over 15 amino acids. Trimming stripped 7 bases from V and 1 base from J, with 14 bases between. Per germline, CDR1 MNHNS and CDR2 SASEGT. The CDR3 coding sequence is TGTGCCAGCATTACTCAGGGGTTTTCCTACAATGAGCAGTTCTTC. This translates into CASITQGFSYNEQFF.

The rearrangement joins TRBV29-1 to TRBJ2-3, with TRBD2 identical over 9 bases. The germline V gene encodes CDR1 SQVTM and CDR2 ANQGSEA. The CDR3 consists of 14 residues. V lost 7 bases to trimming and J lost 1 base; unmatched junction nucleotides: 6. This CDR3 reads CSARVAGGTDTQYF. CDR3 coding DNA: TGCAGCGCCCGGGTAGCGGGGGGCACAGATACGCAGTATTTT.

The CDR3 DNA follows: TGTGCCAGCAGCAGTCTCGACAGCCATGGAGAAGCTTTCTTT. Translated, it gives CASSSLDSHGEAFF. The chain links TRBV6-1 to TRBJ1-1, with D perhaps matching TRBD1 (5 bases). V lost 6 bases and J 8 bases, leaving 19 bases between the germline ends. The CDR3 has 14 residues. Germline CDR1 and CDR2: MNHNS and SASEGT.

The chain has TRBV7-9 and TRBJ1-2; D gene uncertain. Per the germline V gene, CDR1 is SEHNR and CDR2 is FQNEAQ (reference sequence). The CDR3 length is 11 residues. V was trimmed by 5 bases and J by 8 bases, leaving 9 bases between them. This CDR3 reads CASSESGGYTF. The DNA of the CDR3 is TGTGCCAGCAGCGAGTCCGGGGGCTACACCTTC.

V usage is TRBV6-5 and J usage is TRBJ2-1; TRBD1 agrees at 7 bases. The V and J ends lost 2 bases and 4 bases, in that order; junction bases with no gene match: 5. The CDR3 covers 15 residues. CDR1 is MNHEY and CDR2 is SVGAGI in the germline V gene. The CDR3 DNA is TGTGCCAGCAGTTACGGGGACAGTAGTTACAATGAGCAGTTCTTC. Encoded protein: CASSYGDSSYNEQFF.

The chain has TRBV27 and TRBJ2-7; maybe TRBD1 (6 bases). The CDR3 extends over 14 amino acids. Germline V gives CDR1 MNHEY, CDR2 SMNVEV (reference sequence). Trimming stripped 5 bases from V and 5 bases from J, with 16 bases between. The CDR3, as DNA: TGTGCCAGCAGTGTGGACAGTCGAAGGGACGAGCAGTACTTC. It encodes CASSVDSRRDEQYF.

This chain connects TRBV28 to TRBJ2-3, with TRBD1 identical over 7 bases. This CDR3 comprises 15 residues. V shed 5 bases and J 4 bases; nucleotides not matched to a gene: 9. Looked up from germline, CDR1 is MDHEN and CDR2 is SYDVKM. In nucleotides, the CDR3 is TGTGCCAGCAGTCCGTACAGGGGTCTAGCAGATACGCAGTATTTT. Its translation: CASSPYRGLADTQYF. The variable domain in full, with the rest retrieved from reference TRBV28 and TRBJ2-3, is DVKVTQSSRYLVKRTGEKVFLECVQDMDHENMFWYRQDPGLGLRLIYFSYDVKMKEKGDIPEGYSVSREKKERFSLILESASTNQTSMYLCASSPYRGLADTQYFGPGTRLTVL.

Concerning this clone itself: Its ends do not fully match the called genes, so a read error is possible. This chain uses TRBV5-8 with TRBJ2-6; D possibly corresponds to TRBD2 (6 bases). The CDR3 contains 15 residues. Germline assignment: CDR1 SGHTS and CDR2 YDEGEE. CDR3 coding DNA: TGTGCCAGCAGCTTGGAGGGGACTGGGGCCAACGGCCTGACTTTC. Its translation: CASSLEGTGANGLTF.

The chain uses TRBV2 and TRBJ2-7, with D unresolved. The V end lost 6 bases, the J end lost 2 bases, and 8 bases lay between the germline ends. The germline gives CDR1 SNHLY, CDR2 FYNNEI. The CDR3 extends over 12 amino acids. The CDR3, as DNA: TGTGCCAGCAGGGGCAGTACCTACGAGCAGTACTTC. Protein product: CASRGSTYEQYF.

A note on this clone: One end of the junction fails to match germline, which may point to a read error. V usage is TRBV18 and J usage is TRBJ2-1; 7 nucleotides align to TRBD1. CDR3 size: 13 residues. Germline V gives CDR1 KGHSH, CDR2 LQKENI. The CDR3 bases are TGTGCCAGCTCACCACCGTCTAGGACAGGCTGTATCTTC. Amino acid sequence: CASSPPSRTGCIF.

The J gene is TRBJ2-3, the V gene TRBV9; possible D gene TRBD1, 5 bases. The CDR3 totals 16 residues. Germline CDR1 reads SGDLS; CDR2 reads YYNGEE. The V end lost 3 bases, the J end lost 2 bases, and 16 bases lay between the germline ends. Here the CDR3 reads CASSGIDSGFTDTQYF. The CDR3 bases are TGTGCCAGCAGCGGAATAGACTCAGGGTTCACAGATACGCAGTATTTT.

V is TRBV30 and J is TRBJ2-3; 8 bases align to TRBD2. The V and J ends lost 4 bases and 2 bases, in that order; junction bases with no gene match: 11. CDR1 GTSNPN and CDR2 SVGIG come from the germline V gene (reference sequence). The CDR3 totals 16 residues. The CDR3 bases are TGTGCCTGGACGTTCGCCGCGGGGGGCCTCACAGATACGCAGTATTTT. Translating it yields CAWTFAAGGLTDTQYF.

The chain uses TRBV28 and TRBJ1-2; 11 nucleotides match TRBD1. CDR1 and CDR2 (germline): MDHEN, SYDVKM. Germline trimming cut 3 bases from V and 0 bases from J; bases unmatched to any gene: 6. The CDR3 has 17 amino acids. CDR3 in amino acids: CASSLRTGGLANYGYTF. CDR3 bases: TGTGCCAGCAGTTTGAGGACAGGGGGCCTAGCTAACTATGGCTACACCTTC.

The chain recombines TRBV5-1 with TRBJ1-1, with 12 bases fitting TRBD1. The ends lost 3 bases at V and 0 bases at J; junction bases unmatched: 6. Germline-derived CDR1 and CDR2 are SGHRS and YFSETQ. The CDR3 is made up of 17 amino acids. The CDR3 sequence: CASSWGTGGRMNTEAFF. The CDR3 DNA is TGCGCCAGCAGCTGGGGGACAGGGGGCAGAATGAACACTGAAGCTTTCTTT.

V is TRBV7-6 and J is TRBJ1-2; TRBD1 agrees at 9 bases. CDR3 length: 15 amino acids. The germline V gene has CDR1 SGHVS and CDR2 FNYEAQ. J was trimmed by 2 bases and V by 1 base; bases with no gene match: 2. The CDR3 coding sequence is TGTGCCAGCAGCTTAGGCGGGACAGGGAACTATGGCTACACCTTC. This encodes CASSLGGTGNYGYTF.

The chain couples TRBV9 to TRBJ1-4; 7 bases align to TRBD1. Germline V CDR1 and CDR2: SGDLS, YYNGEE. Losses at the gene ends were 1 base for V and 0 bases for J; bases not matched to a gene: 0. This CDR3 has 15 residues. CDR3 loop: CASSVTGATNEKLFF. In DNA, the CDR3 is TGTGCCAGCAGCGTAACAGGGGCAACTAATGAAAAACTGTTTTTT.

V usage is TRBV5-1 and J usage is TRBJ2-7, with TRBD2 matching 10 bases. V was clipped by 3 bases and J by 0 bases; unmatched bases: 3. This CDR3 is 15 amino acids long. The germline gives CDR1 SGHRS, CDR2 YFSETQ. The CDR3: CASSWTSGISYEQYF. CDR3 nucleotide sequence: TGCGCCAGCAGCTGGACTAGCGGAATCTCCTACGAGCAGTACTTC.

This clone appeared a single time. The chain links TRBV6-1 to TRBJ2-5; 8 bases align to TRBD1. CDR3 length equals 16 residues. Germline V gene lookup returns CDR1 MNHNS and CDR2 SASEGT. V lost 2 bases and J lost 4; bases outside the gene matches: 9. CDR3 nucleotides: TGTGCCAGCAGTGAACGTGGCGCAGGGGGCGGAGAGACCCAGTACTTC. Its translation is CASSERGAGGGETQYF.